This T cell receptor beta chain was identified in a study of early T cells in non-severe SARS-CoV-2 infection. TCRdb ran MiXCR on the 5' RACE reads and lists one entry per CDR3 protein. The sample holds 97,000 or so distinct CDR3 sequences; less than 15% are singletons and the top ten take about 6.2%. This CDR3 is built from 13 residues. The V end lost 0 bases, the J end lost 5 bases, and 10 bases lay between the germline ends. Germline CDR1 reads DFQATT; CDR2 reads SNEGSKA (reference sequence). Material for sequencing was whole blood. The TCR was taken from an adult who was a healthcare worker with PCR-confirmed SARS-CoV-2 infection or an uninfected control (not recorded which). The chain has TRBV20-1 and TRBJ2-5; no clear D gene. CDR3 nucleotides: TGCAGTGCTAGAGATATAGCCCCTGAGACCCAGTACTTC. Translation: CSARDIAPETQYF.